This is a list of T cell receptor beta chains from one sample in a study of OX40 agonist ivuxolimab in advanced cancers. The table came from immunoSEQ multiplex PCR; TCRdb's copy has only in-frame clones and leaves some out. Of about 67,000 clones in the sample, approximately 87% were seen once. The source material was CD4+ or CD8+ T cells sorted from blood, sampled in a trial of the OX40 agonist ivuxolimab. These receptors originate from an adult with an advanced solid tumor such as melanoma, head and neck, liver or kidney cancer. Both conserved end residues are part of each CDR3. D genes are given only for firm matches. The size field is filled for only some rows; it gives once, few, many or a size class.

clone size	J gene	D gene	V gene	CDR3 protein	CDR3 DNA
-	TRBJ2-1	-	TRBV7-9	CASSSPTGDSSYNEQFF	TGTGCCAGCAGCTCTCCGACAGGCGACAGCTCCTACAATGAGCAGTTCTTC
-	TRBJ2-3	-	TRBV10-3	CAISDPVGAADTQYF	TGTGCCATCAGTGACCCCGTGGGGGCGGCAGATACGCAGTATTTT
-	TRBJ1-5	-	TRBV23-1	CASRLDSLQGGNQPQHF	TGCGCCAGCAGGCTCGACAGCCTGCAGGGTGGCAATCAGCCCCAGCATTTT
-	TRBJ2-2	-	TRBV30	CAWSVSLSTGELFF	TGTGCCTGGAGTGTAAGCCTTAGCACCGGGGAGCTGTTTTTT
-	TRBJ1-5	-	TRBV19	CASSAGNSNQPQHF	TGTGCCAGTAGTGCAGGGAATAGCAATCAGCCCCAGCATTTT
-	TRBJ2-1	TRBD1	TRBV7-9	CASSDKTGVNNEQFF	TGTGCCAGCAGCGATAAGACAGGGGTTAACAATGAGCAGTTCTTC
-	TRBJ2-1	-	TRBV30	CAWRSALFYNEQFF	TGTGCCTGGAGATCAGCTCTTTTTTACAATGAGCAGTTCTTC
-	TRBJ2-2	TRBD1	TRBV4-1	CASSPTGAGELFF	TGCGCCAGCAGCCCCACAGGGGCCGGGGAGCTGTTTTTT
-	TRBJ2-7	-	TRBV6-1	CASNPRGGRLYEQYF	TGTGCCAGCAACCCCCGAGGGGGGCGCCTCTACGAGCAGTACTTC
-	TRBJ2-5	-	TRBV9	CASSVNPTRKETQYF	TGTGCCAGCAGCGTGAATCCGACTCGTAAAGAGACCCAGTACTTC
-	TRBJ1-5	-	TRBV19	CASTTQTTGALKPQHF	TGTGCCAGTACCACACAAACGACAGGAGCTCTGAAGCCCCAGCATTTT
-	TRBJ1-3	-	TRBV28	CASRKGLHTGNTIYF	TGTGCCAGCAGGAAGGGACTGCATACTGGAAACACCATATATTTT
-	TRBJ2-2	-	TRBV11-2	CASSSEQTGELFF	TGTGCCAGCAGCTCCGAACAGACCGGGGAGCTGTTTTTT
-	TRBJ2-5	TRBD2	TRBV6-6	CASSLGLAGEETQYF	TGTGCCAGCAGTTTGGGACTAGCGGGAGAAGAGACCCAGTACTTC
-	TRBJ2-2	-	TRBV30	CAWSGTGELFF	TGTGCCTGGAGTGGGACCGGGGAGCTGTTTTTT
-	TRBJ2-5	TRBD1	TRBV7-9	CASSLPGQGQETQYF	TGTGCCAGCAGCTTACCGGGACAGGGCCAAGAGACCCAGTACTTC
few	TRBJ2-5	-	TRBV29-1	CSVQDPRETQYF	TGCAGCGTACAGGACCCCCGGGAGACCCAGTACTTC
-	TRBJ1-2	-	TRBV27	CASSLNGANYGYTF	TGTGCCAGCAGTTTAAACGGAGCTAACTATGGCTACACCTTC
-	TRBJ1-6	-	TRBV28	CASSLGGLGNNSPLHF	TGTGCCAGCAGTTTAGGAGGGTTGGGGAATAATTCACCCCTCCACTTT
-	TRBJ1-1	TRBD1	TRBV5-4	CASSMERQGDTEAFF	TGTGCCAGCAGTATGGAGAGGCAGGGGGACACTGAAGCTTTCTTT
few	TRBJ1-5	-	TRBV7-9	CASSFSDQPQHF	TGTGCCAGCAGCTTCAGTGATCAGCCCCAGCATTTT
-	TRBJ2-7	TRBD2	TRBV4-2	CASSQVSGRARTEQYF	TGTGCCAGCAGCCAAGTTAGCGGGAGGGCCCGAACCGAGCAGTACTTC
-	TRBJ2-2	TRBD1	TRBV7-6	CASSPMGGQVNTGELFF	TGTGCCAGCAGTCCTATGGGCGGACAGGTCAACACCGGGGAGCTGTTTTTT
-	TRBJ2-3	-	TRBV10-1	CASSGSPGSGTDTQYF	TGCGCCAGCAGTGGTTCTCCAGGGTCGGGCACAGATACGCAGTATTTT
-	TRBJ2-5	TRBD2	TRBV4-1	CASSATSGRGGETQYF	TGCGCCAGCAGCGCCACTAGCGGGAGGGGAGGAGAGACCCAGTACTTC
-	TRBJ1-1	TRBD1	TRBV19	CASSIDHWDRATEAFF	TGTGCCAGTAGTATAGATCATTGGGACAGGGCGACTGAAGCTTTCTTT
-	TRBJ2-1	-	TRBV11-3	CASSLGEGWNEQFF	TGTGCCAGCAGCTTAGGAGAGGGTTGGAATGAGCAGTTCTTC
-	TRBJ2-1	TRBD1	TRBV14	CASSGRTGPDNNEQFF	TGTGCCAGCAGCGGACGGACAGGCCCTGACAACAATGAGCAGTTCTTC
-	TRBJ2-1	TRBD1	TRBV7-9	CASSSGQGSYNEQFF	TGTGCCAGCAGCTCGGGACAGGGATCCTACAATGAGCAGTTCTTC
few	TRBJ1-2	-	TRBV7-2	CASSLPGRGNGYTF	TGTGCCAGCAGCTTACCCGGGCGGGGAAATGGCTACACCTTC
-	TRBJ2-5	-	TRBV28	CASSTPRGGKETQYF	TGTGCCAGCAGTACCCCTAGGGGAGGAAAAGAGACCCAGTACTTC
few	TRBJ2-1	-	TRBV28	CASSLLLAGNEQFF	TGTGCCAGCAGTCTACTCCTGGCTGGGAATGAGCAGTTCTTC
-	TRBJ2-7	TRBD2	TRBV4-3	CASSQERGGPYEQYF	TGCGCCAGCAGCCAAGAACGGGGGGGCCCTTACGAGCAGTACTTC
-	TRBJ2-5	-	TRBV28	CASSHRTGREETQYF	TGTGCCAGCAGTCACCGGACAGGGAGGGAAGAGACCCAGTACTTC
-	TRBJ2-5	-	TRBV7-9	CASSLSFEATQETQYF	TGTGCCAGCAGCTTATCCTTCGAGGCTACCCAAGAGACCCAGTACTTC
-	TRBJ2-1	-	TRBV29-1	CSVLRYNEQFF	TGCAGCGTCCTCAGGTACAATGAGCAGTTCTTC
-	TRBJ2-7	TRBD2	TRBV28	CASSLVGSGGRYEQYF	TGTGCCAGCAGTTTGGTTGGTAGCGGGGGACGCTACGAGCAGTACTTC
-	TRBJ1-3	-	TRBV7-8	CASSSVGGGAAGNTIYF	TGTGCCAGCAGCTCCGTAGGGGGGGGCGCGGCTGGAAACACCATATATTTT
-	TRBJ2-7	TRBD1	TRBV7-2	CASSTGQGLWEQYF	TGTGCCAGCAGCACCGGACAGGGCCTCTGGGAGCAGTACTTC
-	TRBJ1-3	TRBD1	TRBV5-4	CASSWTGRSGNTIYF	TGTGCCAGCTCTTGGACAGGGCGGTCTGGAAACACCATATATTTT
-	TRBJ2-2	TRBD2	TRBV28	CASSFFGGLAVPGELFF	TGTGCCAGCAGTTTCTTCGGCGGACTAGCGGTCCCCGGGGAGCTGTTTTTT
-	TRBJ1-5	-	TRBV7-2	CASSQTRFQPQHF	TGTGCCAGCAGCCAGACAAGGTTTCAGCCCCAGCATTTT
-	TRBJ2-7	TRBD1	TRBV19	CASSITGQSYEQYF	TGTGCCAGTAGTATAACGGGACAGTCATACGAGCAGTACTTC
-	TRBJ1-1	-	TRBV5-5	CASSSLRGGGMNTEAFF	TGTGCCAGCAGCTCCCTTCGGGGTGGGGGCATGAACACTGAAGCTTTCTTT
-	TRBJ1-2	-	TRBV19	CASNVRGGHGYTF	TGTGCCAGTAACGTCAGGGGAGGACATGGCTACACCTTC
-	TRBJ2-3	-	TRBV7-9	CASSLVPGWVHTQYF	TGTGCCAGCAGCTTAGTTCCAGGTTGGGTGCATACGCAGTATTTT
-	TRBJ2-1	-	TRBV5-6	CASSLEVSEQFF	TGTGCCAGCAGCTTGGAAGTGAGTGAGCAGTTCTTC
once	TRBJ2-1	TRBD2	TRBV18	CASSPTPKGTSGSYNEQFF	TGTGCCAGCTCACCGACCCCCAAGGGGACTAGCGGGAGCTACAATGAGCAGTTCTTC
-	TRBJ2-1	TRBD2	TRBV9	CASSVWPSGENYNEQFF	TGTGCCAGCAGCGTATGGCCTAGCGGGGAAAACTACAATGAGCAGTTCTTC
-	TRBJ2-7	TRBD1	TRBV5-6	CASSPRGTGQSYEQYF	TGTGCCAGCAGCCCCAGGGGGACAGGCCAATCCTACGAGCAGTACTTC
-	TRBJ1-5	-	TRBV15	CATSRGGFEQPQHF	TGTGCCACCAGCAGGGGGGGTTTTGAGCAGCCCCAGCATTTT
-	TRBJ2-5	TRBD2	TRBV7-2	CASSLLGLKETQYF	TGTGCCAGCAGCTTATTGGGACTAAAAGAGACCCAGTACTTC
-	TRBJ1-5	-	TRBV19	CASSISARQPQHF	TGTGCCAGTAGTATCAGCGCTCGGCAGCCCCAGCATTTT
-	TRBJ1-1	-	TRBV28	CASSSPTGFSEAFF	TGTGCCAGCAGTAGCCCCACAGGGTTTAGCGAAGCTTTCTTT
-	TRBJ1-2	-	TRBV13	CASSLTSRDTYGYTF	TGTGCCAGCAGCCTAACCTCCCGGGACACCTATGGCTACACCTTC
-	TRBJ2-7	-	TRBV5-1	CASSLESSGAYEQYF	TGCGCCAGCAGCTTGGAGAGTAGCGGAGCCTACGAGCAGTACTTC
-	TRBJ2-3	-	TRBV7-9	CASSLAGVGTDTQYF	TGTGCCAGCAGCTTAGCGGGAGTGGGCACAGATACGCAGTATTTT